The 31 T cell receptor beta chains listed next were all sequenced from one sample in a study of early T cells in non-severe SARS-CoV-2 infection listed by TCRdb under 2021. Libraries were made using 5' RACE. The sequencer listed for this sample is NextSeq 500. TCRdb handled the public reads itself, with Q25 trimming in fastp and clone calling in MiXCR, and kept productive beta chains. Here each entry gathers all rows of one CDR3 protein and keeps the most common genes and DNA. Here the sample has some 40,000 distinct CDR3 sequences; about 12% occur a single time. The top ten clones comprise more than 15% of the sample. The sample consisted of whole blood. All receptors derive from an adult who was a healthcare worker with PCR-confirmed SARS-CoV-2 infection or an uninfected control (not recorded which).

This clonotype was detected many times. The rearrangement joins TRBV5-4 to TRBJ2-3; D is uncertain. CDR3 length: 13 amino acids. CDR1 is SGHNT, CDR2 YYREEE, per germline (reference sequence). Trimming removed 0 bases at V and 6 bases at J, with 8 bases between. The CDR3 nucleotides are TGTGCCAGCAGCTTGGAGCTGGGGGATACGCAGTATTTT. Protein product: CASSLELGDTQYF.

This chain uses TRBV5-4 with TRBJ2-1, with D perhaps being TRBD1 or TRBD2 (5 bases each). Germline lookup yields CDR1 SGHNT and CDR2 YYREEE (reference sequence). The CDR3 length is 15 residues. Deletions cut 0 bases from V and 2 bases from J, with 9 bases between. In DNA form, the CDR3 reads TGTGCCAGCAGCTTGGCGGGGACCGCCTACAATGAGCAGTTCTTC. This encodes CASSLAGTAYNEQFF. Full variable domain (rest looked up from reference TRBV5-4 and TRBJ2-1): ETGVTQSPTHLIKTRGQQVTLRCSSQSGHNTVSWYQQALGQGPQFIFQYYREEENGRGNFPPRFSGLQFPNYSSELNVNALELDDSALYLCASSLAGTAYNEQFFGPGTRLTVL.

This chain connects TRBV5-1 to TRBJ1-5; 7 bases align to TRBD1. Unmatched junction bases numbered 4, after V lost 0 bases and J lost 7 bases. This CDR3 has 14 residues. CDR1 is SGHRS and CDR2 is YFSETQ in the germline V gene. The CDR3 loop is CASSLEGGSQPQHF. CDR3 DNA: TGCGCCAGCAGCTTGGAAGGGGGCAGCCAGCCCCAGCATTTT.

This clonotype was seen repeatedly, ten times or more. The V call is TRBV7-2, the J call TRBJ2-3; D is unclear. The germline gives CDR1 SGHTA, CDR2 FQGNSA. CDR3 length equals 20 residues. The V end lost 5 bases, the J end lost 3 bases, and 30 bases lay between the germline ends. CDR3 sequence (DNA): TGTGCCAGCAGCCCTTCGGTCGGAGAGCTTAGCATCTCCCTTACAGATACGCAGTATTTT. Protein product: CASSPSVGELSISLTDTQYF.

This clonotype occurred many times. The chain couples TRBV6-6 to TRBJ2-2; weak D call: TRBD1 (6 bases). The CDR3 has 14 amino acids. V was clipped by 5 bases and J by 7 bases, with 14 bases between them. Germline V lookup: CDR1 MNHNY, CDR2 SVGAGI (reference sequence). The CDR3 here is CASSAIQGRGELFF. As DNA, the CDR3 is TGTGCCAGCAGTGCGATACAGGGTCGCGGGGAGCTGTTTTTT.

This clonotype appeared many times. This chain uses TRBV5-4 with TRBJ1-1; D remains ambiguous. CDR3 length equals 13 residues. The germline V and J ends were trimmed by 9 bases and 2 bases, with 14 bases remaining between them. CDR1 and CDR2 from the germline V gene are SGHNT and YYREEE (reference sequence). The CDR3 is CATQRVLNTEAFF. The CDR3 DNA follows: TGTGCCACCCAGAGGGTACTTAACACTGAAGCTTTCTTT.

V gene TRBV5-1 combines with J gene TRBJ2-5; D is ambiguous. This CDR3 has 13 residues. Germline lookup yields CDR1 SGHRS and CDR2 YFSETQ. Trimming cost V 6 bases and J 3 bases, with 12 bases left between them. The CDR3 region has the DNA TGCGCCAGCAAGAAAGGTATCAAAGAGACCCAGTACTTC. Its protein is CASKKGIKETQYF.

This clonotype was observed a handful of times. The V and J genes are TRBV6-1 and TRBJ2-1; 10 bases line up with TRBD1. V was clipped by 9 bases and J by 6 bases; unmatched bases: 8. The CDR3 runs to 14 residues. The germline CDR1 and CDR2 sequences are MNHNS and SASEGT. The CDR3 region is CASSRDRGVNEQFF. The DNA of the CDR3 is TGTGCCAGTAGCCGGGACAGGGGCGTCAATGAGCAGTTCTTC.

This clonotype has at least ten counts. The chain uses TRBV11-2 and TRBJ1-6; tentatively, D is TRBD1 (6 bases). With 5 bases removed from V and 9 bases from J, the gap between germline ends came to 14 bases. The CDR3 totals 14 residues. Looked up from germline, CDR1 is SGHAT and CDR2 is FQNNGV. The chain's CDR3 is CASSPRGMGSPLHF. CDR3 nucleotides: TGTGCCAGCAGCCCTAGGGGGATGGGTTCACCCCTCCACTTT.

The rearrangement links TRBV11-2 to TRBJ2-3, with no clear D. Per the germline V gene, CDR1 is SGHAT and CDR2 is FQNNGV. This CDR3 region has 14 residues. The V and J ends lost 5 bases and 6 bases respectively, with 15 bases between them. The CDR3, as DNA: TGTGCCAGCAGCCGACTGGGGATAAGGGATACGCAGTATTTT. Translated: CASSRLGIRDTQYF. The whole variable domain, filled in from reference TRBV11-2 and TRBJ2-3, reads EAGVAQSPRYKIIEKRQSVAFWCNPISGHATLYWYQQILGQGPKLLIQFQNNGVVDDSQLPKDRFSAERLKGVDSTLKIQPAKLEDSAVYLCASSRLGIRDTQYFGPGTRLTVL.

This clonotype was found a few times. The V gene is TRBV11-2, the J gene TRBJ2-1, with 14 nucleotides matching TRBD2. This CDR3 comprises 18 residues. Trimming at V came to 5 bases and at J to 2 bases, leaving 8 bases not matched to a gene. From germline, CDR1 is SGHAT and CDR2 FQNNGV. The CDR3 DNA reads as TGTGCCAGCAGCAAGACTAGCGGGAGGGCCGGGGCCTACAATGAGCAGTTCTTC. Translating it yields CASSKTSGRAGAYNEQFF. The complete variable domain, with remaining parts taken from reference TRBV11-2 and TRBJ2-1, reads EAGVAQSPRYKIIEKRQSVAFWCNPISGHATLYWYQQILGQGPKLLIQFQNNGVVDDSQLPKDRFSAERLKGVDSTLKIQPAKLEDSAVYLCASSKTSGRAGAYNEQFFGPGTRLTVL.

The chain uses TRBV24-1 and TRBJ2-1; TRBD1 matches 11 bases. There are 15 residues in the CDR3. Germline lookup yields CDR1 KGHDR and CDR2 SFDVKD. The V segment lost 4 bases and the J segment 6 bases; nucleotides outside the gene matches: 4. As DNA, the CDR3 is TGTGCCACCAGTGAGGCCGGGACAGGGGGCAATGAGCAGTTCTTC. This translates into CATSEAGTGGNEQFF.

Ten or more counts support this clonotype. The chain couples TRBV5-5 to TRBJ1-5; weak D call: TRBD1 (5 bases). This CDR3 is 14 amino acids long. Germline V gene data show CDR1 as SGHKS and CDR2 as YYEKEE (reference sequence). The V and J ends lost 2 bases and 4 bases respectively, with 10 bases between them. The CDR3 reads CASSLGAGNQPQHF. The DNA of the CDR3 is TGTGCCAGCAGCTTAGGGGCAGGGAATCAGCCCCAGCATTTT. The full variable domain, in which reference TRBV5-5 and TRBJ1-5 provide the parts outside the CDR3, is DAGVTQSPTHLIKTRGQQVTLRCSPISGHKSVSWYQQVLGQGPQFIFQYYEKEERGRGNFPDRFSARQFPNYSSELNVNALLLGDSALYLCASSLGAGNQPQHFGDGTRLSIL.

The table lists this clonotype with many counts. This chain links TRBV7-4 with TRBJ2-5, with unresolved D. Trimming took off 5 bases at V and 4 bases at J, with 23 bases between the two ends. CDR3 size: 17 residues. Germline values: CDR1 SGHVT, CDR2 SQSDAQ. CDR3 nucleotides: TGTGCCAGCAGCCCAGTGTCCGGCTACAGCCAGCCAGAGACCCAGTACTTC. Translation: CASSPVSGYSQPETQYF.

This chain links TRBV7-3 with TRBJ2-2, with a weak D call TRBD2 (6 bases). Germline V gene sequence: CDR1 SGHTA, CDR2 FQGTGA. CDR3 length equals 18 residues. With 0 bases removed from V and 0 bases from J, the gap between germline ends came to 14 bases. CDR3 bases: TGTGCCAGCAGCTTAACTGGGCGGAGGGGACCGAACACCGGGGAGCTGTTTTTT. Residues: CASSLTGRRGPNTGELFF.

The chain links TRBV19 to TRBJ2-3, with 14 bases identical to TRBD2. Germline CDR1 reads LNHDA; CDR2 reads SQIVND (reference sequence). This CDR3 is built from 14 residues. The V gene end was trimmed by 10 bases and the J gene end by 4 bases; junction bases not matched to a gene: 4. The CDR3 DNA follows: TGTGCCACCGGGACTAGCGGGAGTGCAGATACGCAGTATTTT. Translated, it gives CATGTSGSADTQYF.

The V and J genes are TRBV5-1 and TRBJ1-2; no firm D call. The V gene lost 0 bases and the J gene lost 7 bases, with 13 bases spanning the gap. Germline V gene data show CDR1 as SGHRS and CDR2 as YFSETQ. The CDR3 totals 14 residues. The CDR3 reads CASSLGTDARGYTF. In DNA form, the CDR3 reads TGCGCCAGCAGCTTGGGGACCGACGCGCGTGGCTACACCTTC.

There are a few counts of this clonotype. The chain has TRBV11-1 and TRBJ2-5; D may match TRBD1 or TRBD2 (5 bases each). There are 13 residues in the CDR3. CDR1 is SGHAT, CDR2 FQDESV, per germline (reference sequence). CDR3 region: CATRGDVQETQYF. The CDR3 nucleotides read TGTGCTACCAGAGGGGATGTCCAAGAGACCCAGTACTTC.

This clonotype has only a few counts. The J gene is TRBJ2-7, the V gene TRBV11-2; possible D gene TRBD2, 5 bases. The CDR3 runs 13 residues. Per germline, CDR1 SGHAT and CDR2 FQNNGV. V lost 3 bases and J lost 1, with 7 bases in between. The CDR3 loop reads CASSFGNSYEQYF. The CDR3 region has the DNA TGTGCCAGCAGCTTCGGGAATTCCTACGAGCAGTACTTC.

There are a few counts of this clonotype. The chain has TRBV13 and TRBJ2-7; no clear D gene. V lost 0 bases to trimming and J lost 2 bases, with 8 bases between them. Germline V gene sequence: CDR1 PRHDT, CDR2 FYEKMQ (reference sequence). The CDR3 totals 14 residues. DNA for the CDR3: TGTGCCAGCAGCTTAGGACGAGGAACCTACGAGCAGTACTTC. This sequence encodes CASSLGRGTYEQYF.

V is TRBV24-1 and J is TRBJ2-3; perhaps TRBD1 as D (5 bases). Per germline, CDR1 KGHDR and CDR2 SFDVKD. The CDR3 is made up of 14 amino acids. Trimming cost V 1 base and J 1 base, with 5 bases left between them. CDR3 coding DNA: TGTGCCACCAGTGATTTCAGGGGCACAGATACGCAGTATTTT. This gives the protein CATSDFRGTDTQYF.

This clonotype came up many times. The chain uses TRBV7-6 and TRBJ2-3; 11 bases map to TRBD2. The germline V gene encodes CDR1 SGHVS and CDR2 FNYEAQ. Unmatched junction bases numbered 9, after V lost 2 bases and J lost 5 bases. The CDR3 is 17 residues long. The DNA for the CDR3 is TGTGCCAGCAGCTTAATCCTAGCGGGGGGCGGAGTAGATACGCAGTATTTT. Translation: CASSLILAGGGVDTQYF.

On this clonotype itself: A read error may produce the germline difference seen at one junction end. This CDR3 reads CASSRLSDAYKEQFF. Written as DNA, the CDR3 is TGTGCCAGCAGCCGCCTGTCGGACGCCTACAAAGAGCAGTTCTTC. This chain links TRBV14 with TRBJ2-1; D is undetermined. CDR1 is SGHDN, CDR2 FVKESK, per germline. The CDR3 contains 15 residues. The full variable domain, with the rest looked up from reference TRBV14 and TRBJ2-1, is EAGVTQFPSHSVIEKGQTVTLRCDPISGHDNLYWYRRVMGKEIKFLLHFVKESKQDESGMPNNRFLAERTGGTYSTLKVQPAELEDSGVYFCASSRLSDAYKEQFFGPGTRLTVL.

This clonotype was recorded a few times. This chain links TRBV15 with TRBJ2-5; D remains unclear. Trimming removed 0 bases at V and 3 bases at J, with 8 bases between. The CDR3 runs 14 residues. Germline V gene data show CDR1 as LNHNV and CDR2 as YYDKDF (reference sequence). The chain's CDR3 is CATSRDWRKETQYF. Written as DNA, the CDR3 is TGTGCCACCAGCAGAGACTGGCGTAAAGAGACCCAGTACTTC.

This clonotype was counted ten times or more. The chain carries TRBV7-2 and TRBJ1-1; D might be TRBD1 (6 bases). Trimming cost V 2 bases and J 1 base, with 8 bases left between them. This CDR3 comprises 14 residues. Germline V gives CDR1 SGHTA, CDR2 FQGNSA. CDR3: CASSLTGRNTEAFF. For the CDR3, the DNA is TGTGCCAGCAGCTTAACAGGGAGGAACACTGAAGCTTTCTTT. Supplemented by reference TRBV7-2 and TRBJ1-1, the full variable domain reads GAGVSQSPSNKVTEKGKDVELRCDPISGHTALYWYRQSLGQGLEFLIYFQGNSAPDKSGLPSDRFSAERTGGSVSTLTIQRTQQEDSAVYLCASSLTGRNTEAFFGQGTRLTVV.

This clonotype turned up a few times. The chain combines TRBV29-1 with TRBJ2-5; D might be TRBD1 (6 bases). V was trimmed by 2 bases and J by 4 bases, leaving 14 bases between them. The CDR3 is 14 residues long. CDR1 and CDR2 (germline): SQVTM, ANQGSEA. CDR3 in DNA: TGCAGCGTTGAACAAGTAGTAGGGGGAGAGACCCAGTACTTC. Translating gives CSVEQVVGGETQYF. Together with reference TRBV29-1 and TRBJ2-5, the CDR3 gives the full variable domain: SAVISQKPSRDICQRGTSLTIQCQVDSQVTMMFWYRQQPGQSLTLIATANQGSEATYESGFVIDKFPISRPNLTFSTLTVSNMSPEDSSIYLCSVEQVVGGETQYFGPGTRLLVL.

This clonotype has a count of ten or more. This chain links TRBV19 with TRBJ2-2; D is perhaps TRBD1 (6 bases). V was clipped by 3 bases and J by 0 bases, with 11 bases between them. The CDR3 spans 16 residues. Germline V gives CDR1 LNHDA, CDR2 SQIVND (reference sequence). CDR3 protein: CASSIHREPNTGELFF. CDR3 sequence (DNA): TGTGCCAGTAGTATCCACAGGGAGCCGAACACCGGGGAGCTGTTTTTT.

This clonotype was observed many times. This sequence joins TRBV30 and TRBJ1-2; D is uncertain. V shed 3 bases and J shed 7 bases, with 12 bases lying between them. This CDR3 has 12 amino acids. CDR1 is GTSNPN, CDR2 SVGIG, per germline (reference sequence). The CDR3 here is CAWRVQESGYTF. CDR3 nucleotides: TGTGCCTGGAGAGTCCAAGAAAGTGGCTACACCTTC.

On this clonotype itself: With a much larger clone just one base away, this may be a read error. The genes are TRBV19 and TRBJ1-1, with D hard to call. The germline V gene has CDR1 LNHDA and CDR2 SQIVND (reference sequence). The CDR3 consists of 13 residues. The CDR3 reads CACSIDREGGAFF. CDR3 in DNA: TGTGCCTGTAGTATAGATCGAGAGGGAGGAGCTTTCTTT.

V is TRBV11-1 and J is TRBJ1-2, with 9 bases matching TRBD1. V shed 4 bases and J 5 bases; nucleotides not matched to a gene: 2. This CDR3 is 13 amino acids long. Per the germline V gene, CDR1 is SGHAT and CDR2 is FQDESV (reference sequence). The CDR3 protein is CASSSGQGYGYTF. The CDR3 bases are TGTGCCAGCAGCTCGGGACAGGGATATGGCTACACCTTC. The full variable domain, with the rest looked up from reference TRBV11-1 and TRBJ1-2, is EAEVAQSPRYKITEKSQAVAFWCDPISGHATLYWYRQILGQGPELLVQFQDESVVDDSQLPKDRFSAERLKGVDSTLKIQPAELGDSAMYLCASSSGQGYGYTFGSGTRLTVV.

This clonotype occurred many times. This rearrangement joins TRBV12-3 or TRBV12-4 to TRBJ1-6, with TRBD1 matching over 7 bases. The CDR3 totals 12 residues. The junction had 3 bases not matched to a gene; V was cut back by 7 bases and J by 9 bases. The chain's CDR3 is CASTRGRSPLHF. In DNA, the CDR3 is TGTGCCAGCACTAGGGGGCGTTCACCCCTCCACTTT.